This T cell receptor (beta chain) was captured by sequencing in a study of blood T cell repertoires in COVID-19. The overall study: The samples span acute and convalescent COVID-19 from the United States, Italy and Spain. In each case, the material was cDNA or gDNA derived from T cells, B-cell-depleted T cells, or PBMCs.

In the source study's methods: From reference gene primer amplification, estimates of nucleated cell counts were derived. Assay used: immunoSEQ multiplex PCR; TCRdb lists only in-frame clones, some missing. That table gives V, J and clone size, and the DNA gave D and trimming. In the table there are 85,000 or so clones, about 86% of which are singletons. This CDR3 contains 14 residues. Trimming stripped 6 bases from V and 4 bases from J, with 15 bases between. CDR1 MNHEY and CDR2 SVGAGI come from the germline V gene. The chain uses TRBV6-5 and TRBJ1-2, with D perhaps matching TRBD1 (5 bases). Sequenced input: peripheral blood. This sequence was found in an elderly man with acute or convalescent COVID-19. CDR3 in amino acids: CASRKTQGGYGYTF. CDR3 sequence (DNA): TGTGCCAGCAGAAAAACTCAGGGTGGCTATGGCTACACCTTC.